The 20 T cell receptor beta chains presented below share a single source sample, sequenced in a study of T cells after somatic rescue of genetic block. Profiled with immunoSEQ multiplex PCR; TCRdb holds only in-frame clones, not every one. The sample includes around 14,000 clones, around 68% of them seen just once. Sequencing was performed on peripheral blood mononuclear cells (PBMCs). The receptors were sampled from a man younger than 30.

The rearrangement joins TRBV5-1 to TRBJ2-5; TRBD2 matches 9 bases. Germline CDR1 is SGHRS and CDR2 is YFSETQ. With 2 bases clipped from V and 1 base from J, the junction kept 6 bases outside the gene matches. This CDR3 spans 16 amino acids. The CDR3 coding sequence is TGCGCCAGCAGCTTAATGGCGGGGGGGTTCCAAGAGACCCAGTACTTC. Translated, it gives CASSLMAGGFQETQYF. The full variable domain, its missing parts supplied by reference TRBV5-1 and TRBJ2-5, is KAGVTQTPRYLIKTRGQQVTLSCSPISGHRSVSWYQQTPGQGLQFLFEYFSETQRNKGNFPGRFSGRQFSNSRSEMNVSTLELGDSALYLCASSLMAGGFQETQYFGPGTRLLVL.

The chain recombines TRBV19 with TRBJ1-2, with D possibly TRBD1 on 6 matching bases. The CDR3 is 14 amino acids. Trimming stripped 10 bases from V and 7 bases from J, with 22 bases between. Germline assignment: CDR1 LNHDA and CDR2 SQIVND (reference sequence). The CDR3 loop is CATLSPWGRGGYTF. Here the CDR3 DNA reads TGTGCCACCCTTTCCCCATGGGGGCGCGGTGGCTACACCTTC.

V gene TRBV18 combines with J gene TRBJ2-7, with 11 positions matching TRBD1. The length of the CDR3 is 15 residues. V was clipped by 4 bases and J by 0 bases; unmatched bases: 2. Germline CDR1 and CDR2: KGHSH and LQKENI. For the CDR3, the DNA is TGTGCCAGCTCACGTGGGACAGGGGGCTCCTACGAGCAGTACTTC. It is translated as CASSRGTGGSYEQYF.

The gene calls are TRBV19 and TRBJ1-2, with D hard to call. There are 13 residues in the CDR3. The V end was cut by 3 bases, the J end by 5 bases, with 10 bases between. Looked up from germline, CDR1 is LNHDA and CDR2 is SQIVND (reference sequence). The CDR3 protein is CASSIGRKYGYTF. DNA of the CDR3: TGTGCCAGTAGTATTGGCAGGAAATATGGCTACACCTTC.

The J gene is TRBJ1-2, the V gene TRBV11-2; D unclear. With 3 bases removed from V and 0 bases from J, the gap between germline ends came to 5 bases. Germline CDR1 is SGHAT and CDR2 is FQNNGV. The CDR3 covers 13 residues. The CDR3 coding sequence is TGTGCCAGCAGCTTCGGGGCTAACTATGGCTACACCTTC. This sequence encodes CASSFGANYGYTF.

J is TRBJ1-2 and V is TRBV7-9; D is ambiguous. Germline assignment: CDR1 SEHNR and CDR2 FQNEAQ (reference sequence). The CDR3 is 14 residues long. Trimming left V 6 bases short and J 2 bases short, with 13 bases between. The CDR3 is CASRTSGMNYGYTF. The CDR3 nucleotides read TGTGCCAGCAGGACCTCCGGGATGAACTATGGCTACACCTTC.

The chain couples TRBV19 to TRBJ2-3; either TRBD1 or TRBD2 may supply D (5 bases each). V was trimmed by 1 base and J by 3 bases, leaving 11 bases between them. There are 15 residues in the CDR3. Per germline, CDR1 LNHDA and CDR2 SQIVND (reference sequence). DNA of the CDR3: TGTGCCAGTAGTATAGGAGGGGCGCAGACAGATACGCAGTATTTT. Translating it yields CASSIGGAQTDTQYF.

This chain uses TRBV27 with TRBJ2-7; tentatively, D is TRBD1 or TRBD2 (5 bases each). The CDR3 loop spans 17 amino acids. V was shortened by 6 bases and J by 2 bases, with 23 bases between the two germline ends. The germline V gene encodes CDR1 MNHEY and CDR2 SMNVEV (reference sequence). The CDR3 reads CASSLRGLKKGAYEQYF. The CDR3 nucleotides read TGTGCCAGCAGCCTCCGGGGCCTAAAAAAAGGCGCCTACGAGCAGTACTTC.

The chain combines TRBV30 with TRBJ2-1, with 8 bases fitting TRBD1. CDR3 size: 15 residues. The ends lost 4 bases at V and 4 bases at J; junction bases unmatched: 9. CDR1 and CDR2 (germline): GTSNPN, SVGIG (reference sequence). The chain's CDR3 is CAWTTTGVRYNEQFF. DNA for the CDR3: TGTGCCTGGACCACGACAGGGGTAAGGTACAATGAGCAGTTCTTC.

CDR3 amino acids: CAWSKDSLNTEAFF. The CDR3 DNA sequence: TGTGCCTGGAGTAAGGACAGTTTGAACACTGAAGCTTTCTTT. The chain combines TRBV30 with TRBJ1-1; TRBD1 might be the D (6 bases). The CDR3 covers 14 residues. Trimming removed 2 bases from V and 0 bases from J, with 10 bases in between. CDR1 GTSNPN and CDR2 SVGIG come from the germline V gene (reference sequence).

The V and J genes are TRBV18 and TRBJ1-4; maybe TRBD1 (6 bases). Trimming stripped 1 base from V and 5 bases from J, with 14 bases between. Germline V gives CDR1 KGHSH, CDR2 LQKENI. CDR3 length equals 16 residues. CDR3 in DNA: TGTGCCAGCTCACCACTATTACAGGGCCCAAATGAAAAACTGTTTTTT. It translates to CASSPLLQGPNEKLFF.

This clone appeared a single time. The J gene is TRBJ1-2, the V gene TRBV19, with 8 bases aligning to TRBD1. Germline CDR1 is LNHDA and CDR2 is SQIVND (reference sequence). After removal of 7 bases from V and 8 bases from J, the junction contained 9 bases not matched to a gene. The CDR3 consists of 13 residues. CDR3 residues: CASKATGERGYTF. The DNA of the CDR3 is TGTGCCAGTAAAGCGACAGGGGAAAGAGGCTACACCTTC. The full variable domain, its missing parts supplied by reference TRBV19 and TRBJ1-2, is DGGITQSPKYLFRKEGQNVTLSCEQNLNHDAMYWYRQDPGQGLRLIYYSQIVNDFQKGDIAEGYSVSREKKESFPLTVTSAQKNPTAFYLCASKATGERGYTFGSGTRLTVV.

This rearrangement joins TRBV7-9 to TRBJ2-2; D remains unclear. Germline V CDR1 and CDR2: SEHNR, FQNEAQ (reference sequence). V shed 1 base and J shed 4 bases, with 7 bases lying between them. The CDR3 sequence is 14 residues long. CDR3 sequence (DNA): TGTGCCAGCAGCTTAGGTCCGTCCACCGGGGAGCTGTTTTTT. Translating gives CASSLGPSTGELFF. Complete variable domain (other parts from reference TRBV7-9 and TRBJ2-2): DTGVSQNPRHKITKRGQNVTFRCDPISEHNRLYWYRQTLGQGPEFLTYFQNEAQLEKSRLLSDRFSAERPKGSFSTLEIQRTEQGDSAMYLCASSLGPSTGELFFGEGSRLTVL.

V gene TRBV5-1 combines with J gene TRBJ2-5; D remains ambiguous. This CDR3 is 13 amino acids long. CDR1 and CDR2 (germline): SGHRS, YFSETQ. Trimming took 4 bases from V and 2 from J, leaving 9 bases between them. DNA of the CDR3: TGCGCCAGCAGCACACAAATTCAAGAGACCCAGTACTTC. Its translation: CASSTQIQETQYF.

Only a few counts were recorded for this clone. The chain combines TRBV25-1 with TRBJ1-1; TRBD1 might be the D (5 bases). The CDR3 covers 12 residues. The ends were cut back, 4 bases at V and 3 bases at J, with 6 bases in the middle. Germline CDR1 is MGHDK and CDR2 is SYGVNS. The CDR3 DNA sequence: TGTGCCAGCAGTGCAGGGTACACTGAAGCTTTCTTT. Protein: CASSAGYTEAFF. Looking up the rest from reference TRBV25-1 and TRBJ1-1 gives the full variable domain: EADIYQTPRYLVIGTGKKITLECSQTMGHDKMYWYQQDPGMELHLIHYSYGVNSTEKGDLSSESTVSRIRTEHFPLTLESARPSHTSQYLCASSAGYTEAFFGQGTRLTVV.

The J gene is TRBJ1-2, the V gene TRBV27; D gene unclear. The germline V and J ends were trimmed by 6 bases and 4 bases, with 15 bases remaining between them. The CDR3 is 14 amino acids. CDR1 is MNHEY, CDR2 SMNVEV, per germline (reference sequence). This CDR3 reads CASSRQAGLYGYTF. For the CDR3, the DNA is TGTGCCAGCAGCAGACAAGCTGGCCTCTATGGCTACACCTTC.

This clone was seen more than once but under ten times. V is TRBV19 and J is TRBJ1-1; no firm D call. Germline V gene sequence: CDR1 LNHDA, CDR2 SQIVND (reference sequence). Deletions cut 7 bases from V and 1 base from J, with 4 bases between. CDR3 length equals 11 residues. The CDR3 sequence is CASKENTEAFF. CDR3 DNA: TGTGCCAGTAAGGAGAACACTGAAGCTTTCTTT.

The rearrangement uses TRBV6-5 and TRBJ2-2; TRBD1 matches at 8 bases. The V segment lost 4 bases and the J segment 1 base; nucleotides outside the gene matches: 5. Germline loops: CDR1 MNHEY, CDR2 SVGAGI. This CDR3 comprises 16 residues. For the CDR3, the DNA is TGTGCCAGCAGTTTAGCAGGGGGCTGGAACACCGGGGAGCTGTTTTTT. It yields the protein CASSLAGGWNTGELFF.

The rearrangement links TRBV12-5 to TRBJ2-1; 10 positions agree with TRBD2. Germline lookup yields CDR1 LGHNT and CDR2 FRNRAP. J lost 3 bases, V lost 3 bases, and 5 bases had no gene match. The CDR3 extends over 16 amino acids. This CDR3 reads CASGLEGLARYNEQFF. The CDR3 region has the DNA TGTGCTAGTGGTTTAGAGGGACTAGCGCGCTACAATGAGCAGTTCTTC.

This clone is termed medium-sized. V is TRBV9 and J is TRBJ1-2; the D gene is possibly TRBD1 (5 bases). V was pared by 0 bases and J by 4 bases, with 13 bases between. This CDR3 is built from 15 residues. Germline V gives CDR1 SGDLS, CDR2 YYNGEE. The CDR3 region has the DNA TGTGCCAGCAGCGTAGGGCGCACCAGGGTCTATGGCTACACCTTC. As protein: CASSVGRTRVYGYTF.